Described below is a single T cell receptor beta chain sequence and its context. Its antigen is unknown. This specimen belongs to a study of T cell responses to AZD1222 COVID-19 vaccine. Study background: Researchers grouped second doses given at about 4 or about 12 weeks into one pool.

Using immunoSEQ multiplex PCR, the repertoire was profiled, and TCRdb retains in-frame clones only, with some absent. The sample records approximately 170,000 clones, 85% to 95% being singletons. CDR3 length equals 18 residues. J gave up 5 bases and V 1 base, and 12 bases lay outside the gene matches. The V gene's germline CDR1 is LGHNA and CDR2 YNFKEQ. Overall study findings and caveats: Targeting of unmutated variant regions was reportedly seen in nearly half of spike-specific TCRs.

The clonotype comes from an adult in good health. This material consisted of peripheral blood, taken on day 0 of AZD1222 vaccination. The chain carries TRBV4-2 and TRBJ2-7, with TRBD2 matching 12 bases. The CDR3 protein is CASSQGNFLAGGFDEQYF. CDR3 sequence (DNA): TGTGCCAGCAGCCAAGGGAATTTCCTAGCGGGAGGGTTCGACGAGCAGTACTTC.